This entry lists 6 T cell receptor beta chains sequenced from one sample in a study of T cell responses to AZD1222 COVID-19 vaccine. Some clones are missing from TCRdb's copy, which holds only in-frame ones; the method was immunoSEQ multiplex PCR. The profile shows roughly 200,000 clones, roughly nine tenths of them singletons. The sequenced sample was peripheral blood, obtained 28 days after the second AZD1222 dose. The receptors stem from an adult who received the AZD1222 COVID-19 vaccine.

The rearrangement joins TRBV14 to TRBJ2-5; D unresolved. The CDR3 runs to 16 residues. Trimming pared 0 bases from V and 2 bases from J, leaving 13 bases between. Germline lookup yields CDR1 SGHDN and CDR2 FVKESK. The CDR3 DNA reads TGTGCCAGCAGCCAAGATGGGAACTGGGCGCAAGAGACCCAGTACTTC. Translated: CASSQDGNWAQETQYF. The whole variable domain, filled in from reference TRBV14 and TRBJ2-5, reads EAGVTQFPSHSVIEKGQTVTLRCDPISGHDNLYWYRRVMGKEIKFLLHFVKESKQDESGMPNNRFLAERTGGTYSTLKVQPAELEDSGVYFCASSQDGNWAQETQYFGPGTRLLVL.

This chain connects TRBV7-2 to TRBJ1-5, with 9 positions matching TRBD1. The V gene end was trimmed by 5 bases and the J gene end by 7 bases; junction bases not matched to a gene: 6. This CDR3 is 14 amino acids long. The germline V gene has CDR1 SGHTA and CDR2 FQGNSA. As DNA, the CDR3 is TGTGCCAGCAGCCAGGACAGGGGTGGACAGCCCCAGCATTTT. Translation: CASSQDRGGQPQHF.

This clone is a singleton in its sample. V usage is TRBV30 and J usage is TRBJ1-2; D uncertain. Germline V CDR1 and CDR2: GTSNPN, SVGIG (reference sequence). Trimming cost V 4 bases and J 8 bases, with 20 bases left between them. The CDR3 is 14 residues long. For the CDR3, the DNA is TGTGCCTGGAATAACGCCGGGCGGGCGGAAGGCTACACCTTC. Protein: CAWNNAGRAEGYTF.

The sample holds a few counts of this clone. The rearrangement uses TRBV5-4 and TRBJ1-4; D is undetermined. Deletions cut 4 bases from V and 1 base from J, with 11 bases between. This CDR3 comprises 15 residues. In germline, CDR1 is SGHNT, CDR2 YYREEE (reference sequence). The CDR3 is CASSPLAGTNEKLFF. As DNA, the CDR3 is TGTGCCAGCAGCCCCCTGGCGGGAACTAATGAAAAACTGTTTTTT.

The chain couples TRBV7-2 to TRBJ1-6, with TRBD1 identical over 7 bases. CDR3 size: 18 residues. After removal of 5 bases from V and 7 bases from J, the junction contained 17 bases not matched to a gene. Germline V lookup: CDR1 SGHTA, CDR2 FQGNSA. The CDR3 sequence is CASSPAPGGRDRNSPLHF. For the CDR3, the DNA is TGTGCCAGCAGCCCTGCCCCGGGGGGAAGGGACAGAAATTCACCCCTCCACTTT. Together with reference TRBV7-2 and TRBJ1-6, the CDR3 gives the full variable domain: GAGVSQSPSNKVTEKGKDVELRCDPISGHTALYWYRQSLGQGLEFLIYFQGNSAPDKSGLPSDRFSAERTGGSVSTLTIQRTQQEDSAVYLCASSPAPGGRDRNSPLHFGNGTRLTVT.

The CDR3 DNA is TGTGCCAGCAGCTTTAGCGGGGGAGGTACAGATACGCAGTATTTT. Translated, it gives CASSFSGGGTDTQYF. The J gene is TRBJ2-3, the V gene TRBV11-2; 9 bases are shared with TRBD2. Germline V CDR1 and CDR2: SGHAT, FQNNGV. V lost 3 bases, J lost 3 bases, and 4 bases stayed unmatched. This CDR3 has 15 residues.